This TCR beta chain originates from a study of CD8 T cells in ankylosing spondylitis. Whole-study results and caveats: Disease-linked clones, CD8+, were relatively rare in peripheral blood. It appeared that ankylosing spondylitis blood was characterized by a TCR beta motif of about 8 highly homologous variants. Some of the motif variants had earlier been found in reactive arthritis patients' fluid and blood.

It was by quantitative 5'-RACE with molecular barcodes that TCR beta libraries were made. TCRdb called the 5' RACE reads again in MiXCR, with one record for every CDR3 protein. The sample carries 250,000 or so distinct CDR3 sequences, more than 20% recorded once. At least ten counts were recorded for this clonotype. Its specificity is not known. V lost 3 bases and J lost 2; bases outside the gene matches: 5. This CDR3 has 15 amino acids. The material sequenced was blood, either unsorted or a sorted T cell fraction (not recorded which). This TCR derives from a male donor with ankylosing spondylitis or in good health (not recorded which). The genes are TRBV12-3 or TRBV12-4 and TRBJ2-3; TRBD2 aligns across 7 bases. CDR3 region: CASSFGGGNTDTQYF. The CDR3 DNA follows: TGTGCCAGCAGTTTTGGGGGGGGGAACACAGATACGCAGTATTTT.